One sample yielded the 5 T cell receptor beta chains listed below, sequenced in a study of chemoradiotherapy in HPV16-positive cancers. Clones were sequenced by immunoSEQ multiplex PCR, and TCRdb holds only the in-frame ones, with some missing. This table has about 12,000 clones, roughly 88% appearing once. The sequences come from blood, collected from a patient who underwent chemoradiotherapy. Source of these receptors: a human donor with HPV-associated anogenital cancer.

The chain has TRBV18 and TRBJ2-7; no firm D call. Trimming shortened V by 3 bases and J by 0 bases, and 9 bases separated the two germline ends. This CDR3 contains 14 residues. Per germline, CDR1 KGHSH and CDR2 LQKENI. This chain's CDR3 is CASSPRSDSYEQYF. DNA of the CDR3: TGTGCCAGCTCACCGAGGTCGGACTCCTACGAGCAGTACTTC.

The chain carries TRBV2 and TRBJ2-2, with 8 bases matching TRBD2. The CDR3 has 14 residues. The germline CDR1 and CDR2 sequences are SNHLY and FYNNEI. The V segment lost 10 bases and the J segment 5 bases; nucleotides outside the gene matches: 9. CDR3 sequence reads: CATGWGGGTGELFF. The CDR3 bases are TGTGCCACCGGGTGGGGCGGGGGGACCGGGGAGCTGTTTTTT. Using reference TRBV2 and TRBJ2-2 for the parts outside the CDR3, the full variable domain is EPEVTQTPSHQVTQMGQEVILRCVPISNHLYFYWYRQILGQKVEFLVSFYNNEISEKSEIFDDQFSVERPDGSNFTLKIRSTKLEDSAMYFCATGWGGGTGELFFGEGSRLTVL.

This chain links TRBV7-9 with TRBJ1-1, with a possible D match to TRBD1 (5 bases). This CDR3 region has 14 residues. Trimming pared 5 bases from V and 8 bases from J, leaving 18 bases between. The germline CDR1 and CDR2 sequences are SEHNR and FQNEAQ (reference sequence). The CDR3 here is CASSDHGDGMEAFF. CDR3 sequence (DNA): TGTGCCAGCAGCGACCACGGGGACGGGATGGAAGCTTTCTTT. The full variable domain, in which reference TRBV7-9 and TRBJ1-1 provide the parts outside the CDR3, is DTGVSQNPRHKITKRGQNVTFRCDPISEHNRLYWYRQTLGQGPEFLTYFQNEAQLEKSRLLSDRFSAERPKGSFSTLEIQRTEQGDSAMYLCASSDHGDGMEAFFGQGTRLTVV.

The CDR3 DNA reads TGTGCCATCAGTGAGCCACTAACGGGGGCGGATGAGGCTTTCTTT. As protein: CAISEPLTGADEAFF. V and J are TRBV10-3 and TRBJ1-1; D may be TRBD1 (6 bases). CDR3 length: 15 residues. The germline V gene has CDR1 ENHRY and CDR2 SYGVKD. The ends were cut back, 2 bases at V and 11 bases at J, with 21 bases in the middle.

DNA for the CDR3: TGTGCCAGCAGCTTGGAGGGACTAGCATCTCAAGAGACCCAGTACTTC. Translated, it gives CASSLEGLASQETQYF. This chain joins TRBV5-8 and TRBJ2-5, with 9 bases matching TRBD2. The CDR3 length is 16 residues. Germline V gene lookup returns CDR1 SGHTS and CDR2 YDEGEE. J lost 2 bases, V lost 0 bases, and 5 bases had no gene match.